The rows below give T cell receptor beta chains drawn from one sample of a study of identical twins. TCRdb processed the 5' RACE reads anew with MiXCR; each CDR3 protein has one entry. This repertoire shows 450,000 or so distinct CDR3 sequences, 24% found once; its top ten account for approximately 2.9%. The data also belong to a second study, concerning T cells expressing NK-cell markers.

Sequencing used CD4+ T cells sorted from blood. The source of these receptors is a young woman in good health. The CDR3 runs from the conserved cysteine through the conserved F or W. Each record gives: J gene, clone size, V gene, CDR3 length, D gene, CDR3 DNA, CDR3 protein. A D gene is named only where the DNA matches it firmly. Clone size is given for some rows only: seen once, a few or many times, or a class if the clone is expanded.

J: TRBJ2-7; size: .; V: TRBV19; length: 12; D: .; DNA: TGTGCCAGTAGTATGTTTCGAGACGAGCAGTACTTC; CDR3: CASSMFRDEQYF
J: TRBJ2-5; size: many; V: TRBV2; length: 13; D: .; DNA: TGTGCCATCTCCGGGACCTCTCGGCAGACCCAGTACTTC; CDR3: CAISGTSRQTQYF
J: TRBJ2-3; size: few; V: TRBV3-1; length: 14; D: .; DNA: TGTGCCAGCAGCAAGAAGGGGGGCACAGATACGCAGTATTTT; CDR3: CASSKKGGTDTQYF
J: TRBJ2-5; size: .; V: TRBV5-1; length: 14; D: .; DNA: TGCGCCAGCTCCCACTCGTGGGGTCAAGAGACCCAGTACTTC; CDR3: CASSHSWGQETQYF
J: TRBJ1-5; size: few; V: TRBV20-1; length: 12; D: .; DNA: TGCAGTGCTAGGGCGGGAGATCAGCCCCAGCATTTT; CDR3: CSARAGDQPQHF
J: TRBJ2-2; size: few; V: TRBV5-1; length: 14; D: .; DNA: TGCGCCAGCAGCTTGATGGGTTCCACCGGGGAGCTGTTTTTT; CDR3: CASSLMGSTGELFF
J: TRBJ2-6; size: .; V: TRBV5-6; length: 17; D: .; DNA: TGTGCCAGCAGCCTGGATCCGTCAAACGCCGGGGCCAACGTCCTGACTTTC; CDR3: CASSLDPSNAGANVLTF
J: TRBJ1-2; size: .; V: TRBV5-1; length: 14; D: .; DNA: TGCGCCAGCAGCCCCCAAGGGGCCGAATATGGCTACACCTTC; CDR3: CASSPQGAEYGYTF
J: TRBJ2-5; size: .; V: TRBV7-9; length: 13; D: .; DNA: TGTGCCACCCTCGTGGACCCCCAAGAGACCCAGTACTTC; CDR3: CATLVDPQETQYF
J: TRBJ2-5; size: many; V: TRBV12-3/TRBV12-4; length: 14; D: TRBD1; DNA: TGTGCCAGCAGATTCGGACAGGAGGTAGAGACCCAGTACTTC; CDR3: CASRFGQEVETQYF
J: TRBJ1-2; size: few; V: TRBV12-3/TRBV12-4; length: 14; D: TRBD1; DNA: TGTGCCAGCCAAGGACAGGGGAGAAACTATGGCTACACCTTC; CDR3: CASQGQGRNYGYTF
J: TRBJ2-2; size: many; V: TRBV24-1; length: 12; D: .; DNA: TGTGCCACCGGGACCTCGACCGGGGAGCTGTTTTTT; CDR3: CATGTSTGELFF
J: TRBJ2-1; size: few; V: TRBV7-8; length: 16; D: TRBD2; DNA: TGTGCCAGCAGCACCGCACTAGCGGGAGGCTCCAATGAGCAGTTCTTC; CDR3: CASSTALAGGSNEQFF
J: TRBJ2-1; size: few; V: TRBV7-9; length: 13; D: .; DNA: TGTGCCAGCAGCCCAGAAGGGGTACATGAGCAGTTCTTC; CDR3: CASSPEGVHEQFF
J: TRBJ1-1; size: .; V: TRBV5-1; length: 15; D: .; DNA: TGCGCCAGCAGCTTGTCAACGTATGATCCGGGGCGCAAAGTCTTT; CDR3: CASSLSTYDPGRKVF
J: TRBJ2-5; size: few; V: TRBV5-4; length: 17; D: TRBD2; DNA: TGTGCCAGCAGCCCTGGGACTAGCGGGAGGAGTCGGGAGACCCAGTACTTC; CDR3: CASSPGTSGRSRETQYF
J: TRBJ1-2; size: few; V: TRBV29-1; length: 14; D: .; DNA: TGCAGCGTTGAAGATTGGTCAGGGACCTATGGCTACACCTTC; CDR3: CSVEDWSGTYGYTF
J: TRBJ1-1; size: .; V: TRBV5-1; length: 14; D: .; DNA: TGCGCCAGCAGCTATGGGCCTCCGGTGACTGAAGCTTTCTTT; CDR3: CASSYGPPVTEAFF
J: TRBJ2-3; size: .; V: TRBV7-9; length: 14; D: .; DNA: TGTGCCAGCAGTTCGCGGACTTATCCGGGTACGCAGTATTTT; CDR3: CASSSRTYPGTQYF
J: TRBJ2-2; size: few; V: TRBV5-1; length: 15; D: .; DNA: TGCGCCAGCAGCTTGGAGAGTCAGGTAGCCGGGGAGCTGTTTTTT; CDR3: CASSLESQVAGELFF
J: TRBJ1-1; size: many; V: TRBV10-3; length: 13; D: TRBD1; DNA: TGTGCCGCTTCAGGGGGCCTGGACACTGAAGCTTTCTTT; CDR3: CAASGGLDTEAFF
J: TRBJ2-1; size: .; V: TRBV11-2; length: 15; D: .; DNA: TGTGCCAGCAGCTTACTTACCCGTCCCTACAATGAGCAGTTCTTC; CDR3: CASSLLTRPYNEQFF
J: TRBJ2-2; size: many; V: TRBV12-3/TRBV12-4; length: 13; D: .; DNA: TGTGCCAGCAGTTTAGGACTCGCCATGGAGCTGTTTTTT; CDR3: CASSLGLAMELFF
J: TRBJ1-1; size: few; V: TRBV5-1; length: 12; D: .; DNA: TGCGCCAGCAGCTTCCTGGACACTGAAGCTTTCTTT; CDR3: CASSFLDTEAFF
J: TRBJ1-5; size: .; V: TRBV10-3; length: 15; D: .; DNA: TGTGCCATCAGTGATCCGGGCAGGGAGAGTCAGCCCCAGCATTTT; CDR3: CAISDPGRESQPQHF
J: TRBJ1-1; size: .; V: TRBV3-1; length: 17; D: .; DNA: TGTGCCAGCAGCCAAGATATTCAGGCTAAGGCGTACACTGAAGCTTTCTTT; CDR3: CASSQDIQAKAYTEAFF
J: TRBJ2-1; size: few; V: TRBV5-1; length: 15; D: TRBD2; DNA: TGCGCCAGCAGCTTGACTAGCGGGGGAGACAATGAGCAGTTCTTC; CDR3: CASSLTSGGDNEQFF
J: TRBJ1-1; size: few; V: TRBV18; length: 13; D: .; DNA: TGTGCCAGCTCACCCTCTATGAACACTGAAGCTTTCTTT; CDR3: CASSPSMNTEAFF
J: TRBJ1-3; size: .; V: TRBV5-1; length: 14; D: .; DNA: TGCGCCAGCAGCTCGGACAGCTCTGGAAACACCATATATTTT; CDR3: CASSSDSSGNTIYF